This TCR beta chain was sequenced during a study of shared clonotypes between healthy human individuals. Study results and caveats: What rarefaction showed was incomplete sorted-subset sequencing despite large depth.

As for this clone: Its antigen is currently unknown.

Germline assignment: CDR1 LNHNV and CDR2 YYDKDF (reference sequence). The V gene lost 1 base and the J gene lost 0 bases, with 8 bases spanning the gap. The CDR3 is made up of 15 amino acids. The assay was immunoSEQ multiplex PCR, and TCRdb's table has in-frame clones only and misses some. This repertoire shows some 1 million clones, around four fifths found once; its top ten account for approximately 1.5%. This TCR came from a man aged 18 to 30 in good health. The chain recombines TRBV15 with TRBJ2-3, with D perhaps TRBD1 or TRBD2 (5 bases each). Sequencing used memory CD4+ T cells sorted from blood. Subset indicated: CD45RA-negative fraction. The CDR3 here is CATSRGGDSTDTQYF. CDR3 DNA: TGTGCCACCAGCAGAGGAGGGGACAGCACAGATACGCAGTATTTT.